This passage covers 25 T cell receptor beta chains from one sample sequenced in a study of Graves' ophthalmopathy and Graves' hyperthyroidism. For repertoire sequencing, the TCR beta CDR3 regions were amplified from RNA transcripts. HTBI primers were used in a first-round RT-PCR, which preceded a second-round multiplex PCR. TCRdb analysed the multiplex PCR reads with MiXCR anew, one entry per CDR3 protein. This sample carries 560,000 or so distinct CDR3 sequences, under 45% of them seen once, and the ten largest clones take about 4.6%. The material sequenced was peripheral blood or thyroid tissue (not recorded which). The receptors were gathered from an adult man with Graves' hyperthyroidism.

As regards this clonotype: A read error is possible here, since a much larger clone lies one base away. CDR3 region: CASSQRTNTGEPFF. For the CDR3, the DNA is TGCGCCAGCAGCCAACGTACTAACACCGGGGAGCCGTTTTTT. This rearrangement joins TRBV7-3 to TRBJ2-2, with a possible D match to TRBD2 (5 bases). This CDR3 has 14 amino acids. Germline V gene lookup returns CDR1 SGHTA and CDR2 FQGTGA.

This clonotype was observed a handful of times. The chain uses TRBV28 and TRBJ2-7, with D possibly being TRBD2 (5 bases). Germline V CDR1 and CDR2: MDHEN, SYDVKM. V was pared by 5 bases and J by 6 bases, with 17 bases between. The CDR3 extends over 14 amino acids. CDR3 DNA: TGTGCCAGCAGTCCCCAGGACTTTCCGGGCGAGCAGTACTTC. It is translated as CASSPQDFPGEQYF.

This clonotype showed up many times. This chain connects TRBV12-3 or TRBV12-4 to TRBJ1-5; 10 nucleotides agree with TRBD1. The CDR3 loop spans 15 amino acids. V was pared by 4 bases and J by 6 bases, with 6 bases of the junction left unmatched. The CDR3, as DNA: TGTGCCAGCAGTTACCTGACAGGGGGCGGTCAGCCCCAGCATTTT. Protein product: CASSYLTGGGQPQHF.

The rearrangement joins TRBV5-1 to TRBJ1-6; possible D gene TRBD1, 6 bases. V was trimmed by 1 base and J by 3 bases, leaving 11 bases between them. Per germline, CDR1 SGHRS and CDR2 YFSETQ. The CDR3 extends over 16 amino acids. The CDR3 spells CASSLQRGVYNSPLHF. The DNA for the CDR3 is TGCGCCAGCAGCTTGCAGAGGGGGGTCTATAATTCACCCCTCCACTTT.

Of note for this clonotype: It may be a read error: a sequence one base away is much more abundant. V usage is TRBV19 and J usage is TRBJ1-4, with 7 bases matching TRBD1. CDR1 is LNHDA, CDR2 SQIVND, per germline (reference sequence). Losses at the gene ends were 9 bases for V and 5 bases for J; bases not matched to a gene: 6. CDR3 length: 13 amino acids. CDR3 in DNA: TGTGCCAGCTCCGGGACAGTGAATGAAAAACTGTTTTTT. Translation gives CASSGTVNEKLFF.

This clonotype has a count of ten or more. The chain combines TRBV24-1 with TRBJ2-5; weak D call: TRBD1 (5 bases). The CDR3 runs 12 residues. V was shortened by 5 bases and J by 5 bases, with 8 bases between the two germline ends. The germline CDR1 and CDR2 sequences are KGHDR and SFDVKD. CDR3 amino acids: CATSAPGETQYF. CDR3 sequence (DNA): TGTGCCACCAGTGCCCCAGGGGAGACCCAGTACTTC.

This clonotype was observed at least ten times. This chain uses TRBV7-2 with TRBJ1-3; 10 nucleotides match TRBD1. V was clipped by 4 bases and J by 0 bases; unmatched bases: 9. The germline V gene encodes CDR1 SGHTA and CDR2 FQGNSA. The CDR3 spans 18 residues. The CDR3 region has the DNA TGTGCCAGCAGCTCAGTTCCGGGACAGGGGTCCTCTGGAAACACCATATATTTT. This translates into CASSSVPGQGSSGNTIYF.

This clonotype showed up many times. The genes are TRBV7-9 and TRBJ2-5, with 7 bases that match TRBD2. Losses at the gene ends were 3 bases for V and 5 bases for J; bases not matched to a gene: 3. The CDR3 is made up of 13 amino acids. Looked up from germline, CDR1 is SEHNR and CDR2 is FQNEAQ (reference sequence). DNA for the CDR3: TGTGCCAGCAGCTTCGTTAGCGGGGAGACCCAGTACTTC. This sequence encodes CASSFVSGETQYF.

This chain connects TRBV15 to TRBJ1-2; 9 bases match TRBD1. The germline V gene encodes CDR1 LNHNV and CDR2 YYDKDF (reference sequence). The CDR3 spans 16 residues. Losses at the gene ends were 0 bases for V and 6 bases for J; bases not matched to a gene: 8. The CDR3 spells CATSRDLGQGHDGYTF. CDR3 in DNA: TGTGCCACCAGCAGAGATCTAGGACAGGGGCACGATGGCTACACCTTC.

This clonotype showed up many times. V and J are TRBV2 and TRBJ1-1; perhaps TRBD1 as D (5 bases). Looked up from germline, CDR1 is SNHLY and CDR2 is FYNNEI. CDR3 size: 14 residues. The germline V and J ends were trimmed by 6 bases and 1 base, with 12 bases remaining between them. In DNA form, the CDR3 reads TGTGCCAGCAGGCTAATTACAGGGAACACTGAAGCTTTCTTT. Protein: CASRLITGNTEAFF.

This clonotype was detected ten times or more. The chain has TRBV20-1 and TRBJ2-7; possible D gene TRBD2, 5 bases. Trimming took off 2 bases at V and 0 bases at J, with 8 bases between the two ends. The V gene's germline CDR1 is DFQATT and CDR2 SNEGSKA (reference sequence). The CDR3 covers 13 residues. The chain's CDR3 is CSARLASSYEQYF. In DNA, the CDR3 is TGCAGTGCTAGACTAGCTAGCTCCTACGAGCAGTACTTC.

This clonotype was counted many times. The rearrangement uses TRBV28 and TRBJ1-1, with unresolved D. Between the trimmed V and J ends, which lost 5 bases and 8 bases, there was a span of 3 bases. Looked up from germline, CDR1 is MDHEN and CDR2 is SYDVKM. This CDR3 has 9 amino acids. This chain's CDR3 is CASSEEAFF. Written as DNA, the CDR3 is TGTGCCAGCAGTGAGGAAGCTTTCTTT. The complete variable domain, with remaining parts taken from reference TRBV28 and TRBJ1-1, reads DVKVTQSSRYLVKRTGEKVFLECVQDMDHENMFWYRQDPGLGLRLIYFSYDVKMKEKGDIPEGYSVSREKKERFSLILESASTNQTSMYLCASSEEAFFGQGTRLTVV.

To note about this clonotype: One base away lies a much larger clone, so this may be a sequencing read error. The chain carries TRBV12-3 or TRBV12-4 and TRBJ2-7; TRBD2 agrees at 9 bases. The CDR3 covers 17 residues. The chain's CDR3 is CASRLALPLAGIYEQYF. In DNA, the CDR3 is TGTGCCAGCAGGTTAGCGCTCCCCCTAGCGGGGATCTACGAGCAGTACTTC.

In this sample, this clonotype turned up many times. This chain connects TRBV6-5 to TRBJ2-2; the D gene is possibly TRBD2 (5 bases). Trimming stripped 6 bases from V and 8 bases from J, with 19 bases between. The CDR3 consists of 15 residues. CDR1 is MNHEY, CDR2 SVGAGI, per germline. The CDR3 region is CASRGLAVDRGELFF. CDR3 DNA: TGTGCCAGCAGAGGTCTAGCAGTGGATCGGGGGGAGCTGTTTTTT.

The chain employs TRBV28 and TRBJ1-3; D is unresolved. The CDR3 sequence is 14 residues long. CDR1 and CDR2 from the germline V gene are MDHEN and SYDVKM. Trimming pared 7 bases from V and 3 bases from J, leaving 13 bases between. CDR3 DNA: TGTGCCAGCAAACGAGGGTTAAGTGGAAACACCATATATTTT. It specifies CASKRGLSGNTIYF.

This clonotype has a count of ten or more. The rearrangement uses TRBV10-3 and TRBJ1-1; D might be TRBD1 (6 bases). Germline V gene lookup returns CDR1 ENHRY and CDR2 SYGVKD. The CDR3 covers 16 residues. V lost 6 bases and J 0 bases, leaving 17 bases between the germline ends. CDR3 DNA sequence: TGTGCCATCAGAGCCCTACGGGACACCGTGAACACTGAAGCTTTCTTT. Protein product: CAIRALRDTVNTEAFF.

The chain joins TRBV2 to TRBJ2-1, with 12 bases lining up with TRBD2. J lost 5 bases, V lost 3 bases, and 8 bases had no gene match. Per germline, CDR1 SNHLY and CDR2 FYNNEI. The CDR3 covers 17 residues. The CDR3: CASSDSGLAGGNNEQFF. In DNA form, the CDR3 reads TGTGCCAGCAGTGACTCAGGGCTAGCGGGAGGGAACAATGAGCAGTTCTTC.

The chain combines TRBV29-1 with TRBJ2-7, with 8 bases identical to TRBD1. Germline lookup yields CDR1 SQVTM and CDR2 ANQGSEA. This CDR3 spans 13 amino acids. The CDR3 DNA reads as TGCAGTCTAGGGACAGGAGAGACCTACGAGCAGTACTTC. It specifies CSLGTGETYEQYF.

As for this clonotype: This could be a read error, since a much larger clone is one nucleotide away. The chain uses TRBV10-3 and TRBJ2-3; 7 bases agree with TRBD2. Germline-derived CDR1 and CDR2 are ENHRY and SYGVKD. This CDR3 has 18 amino acids. This CDR3 is CAISGGQRDHEYTDKQYF. Written as DNA, the CDR3 is TGTGCCATCAGTGGTGGCCAGCGGGACCACGAGTACACAGATAAGCAGTATTTT.

The J gene is TRBJ2-3, the V gene TRBV7-2, with 14 nucleotides matching TRBD2. There are 18 residues in the CDR3. The germline gives CDR1 SGHTA, CDR2 FQGNSA. Trimming removed 5 bases from V and 1 base from J; junction bases left unmatched: 8. The CDR3 DNA reads as TGTGCCAGCAGCCCAACACGGACTAGCGGGGGGCGCACAGATACGCAGTATTTT. Encoded protein: CASSPTRTSGGRTDTQYF.

The chain links TRBV5-1 to TRBJ2-6; 9 bases align to TRBD2. J lost 7 bases, V lost 0 bases, and 5 bases had no gene match. This CDR3 region has 16 residues. Germline lookup yields CDR1 SGHRS and CDR2 YFSETQ. CDR3 nucleotides: TGCGCCAGCAGCTTGGCCGTAGGGACTAGCGCCAACGTCCTGACTTTC. Its protein is CASSLAVGTSANVLTF.

This rearrangement joins TRBV29-1 to TRBJ2-1, with D uncertain. The length of the CDR3 is 15 residues. The V and J ends lost 4 bases and 6 bases respectively, with 19 bases between them. Germline V gives CDR1 SQVTM, CDR2 ANQGSEA. CDR3 region: CSVAGRTTVPNEQFF. DNA for the CDR3: TGCAGCGTTGCCGGCCGCACAACAGTGCCCAATGAGCAGTTCTTC.

The V call is TRBV19, the J call TRBJ2-3, with D tentatively TRBD1 (5 bases). Germline values: CDR1 LNHDA, CDR2 SQIVND (reference sequence). The CDR3 length is 14 residues. V was pared by 8 bases and J by 3 bases, with 15 bases between. The CDR3 reads CASSKRTSTDTQYF. The CDR3 DNA sequence: TGTGCCAGTTCAAAACGGACAAGTACAGATACGCAGTATTTT.

The sample holds a few counts of this clonotype. The chain couples TRBV19 to TRBJ2-2; weak D call: TRBD1 (5 bases). Per germline, CDR1 LNHDA and CDR2 SQIVND (reference sequence). This CDR3 contains 14 residues. V lost 5 bases, J lost 3 bases, and 10 bases lay in between. Written as DNA, the CDR3 is TGTGCCAGTAGTGCAGGGTTGGACACCGGGGAGCTGTTTTTT. Its translation: CASSAGLDTGELFF.

Many counts were recorded for this clonotype. The V gene is TRBV11-2, the J gene TRBJ2-7, with D possibly called TRBD1 or TRBD2 (5 bases each). Trimming stripped 3 bases from V and 2 bases from J, with 17 bases between. Per the germline V gene, CDR1 is SGHAT and CDR2 is FQNNGV. The CDR3 is 16 amino acids. For the CDR3, the DNA is TGTGCCAGCAGCTTTCTGTCCACGGGGCCGGCCTACGAGCAGTACTTC. Translating it yields CASSFLSTGPAYEQYF.